A selection of T cell receptor beta chains follows, all from one sample in a study of blood T cell repertoires in COVID-19. Sequencing was performed with immunoSEQ multiplex PCR; in TCRdb, only in-frame clones are kept and a portion is missing. The sample holds 350,000 to 450,000 clones, about 88% seen once. The specimen was PBMCs or T cells enriched from blood (not recorded which). The receptors derive from a young woman who had been exposed to COVID-19. The CDR3 runs from the conserved cysteine through the conserved F or W. The D gene is left open where the match is weak. For some rows the clone size is stated as once, few or many, or as a class when expanded; others skip it.

D gene: -; V gene: TRBV7-9; clone size: -; J gene: TRBJ1-3; CDR3 DNA: TGTGCCAGCAGATCAGGGATTAACTCTGGAAACACCATATATTTT; CDR3 protein: CASRSGINSGNTIYF
D gene: TRBD1; V gene: TRBV28; clone size: -; J gene: TRBJ1-5; CDR3 DNA: TGTGCCAGCAGTTCAACGACAGGGATTAGCAATCAGCCCCAGCATTTT; CDR3 protein: CASSSTTGISNQPQHF
D gene: TRBD1; V gene: TRBV5-1; clone size: -; J gene: TRBJ1-2; CDR3 DNA: TGCGCCAGCAGCGACTCACAGGGGGCGCCGGAAGGCTACACCTTC; CDR3 protein: CASSDSQGAPEGYTF
D gene: -; V gene: TRBV6-5; clone size: -; J gene: TRBJ1-3; CDR3 DNA: TGTGCCAGCGAGCGGGGGATCTCTGGAAACACCATATATTTT; CDR3 protein: CASERGISGNTIYF
D gene: -; V gene: TRBV6-4; clone size: -; J gene: TRBJ2-1; CDR3 DNA: TGTGCCAGCAGTCATGACTTGAGCTCCTACAATGAGCAGTTCTTC; CDR3 protein: CASSHDLSSYNEQFF
D gene: -; V gene: TRBV6-5; clone size: -; J gene: TRBJ1-5; CDR3 DNA: TGTGCCAGCCTACCGACGGGAAGGTATGATCAGCCCCAGCATTTT; CDR3 protein: CASLPTGRYDQPQHF
D gene: TRBD2; V gene: TRBV11-3; clone size: -; J gene: TRBJ2-5; CDR3 DNA: TGTGCCAGCAGCCCGGATGACGCTACTAGCGGCCAAGAGACCCAGTACTTC; CDR3 protein: CASSPDDATSGQETQYF
D gene: TRBD1; V gene: TRBV27; clone size: -; J gene: TRBJ2-7; CDR3 DNA: TGTGCCAGCGGCCGGGACAGGGAAAGCGAGCAGTACTTC; CDR3 protein: CASGRDRESEQYF
D gene: -; V gene: TRBV20-1; clone size: -; J gene: TRBJ1-4; CDR3 DNA: TGCAGTGCCAGGAAAGAAGAAAAACTGTTTTTT; CDR3 protein: CSARKEEKLFF
D gene: -; V gene: TRBV5-1; clone size: -; J gene: TRBJ2-7; CDR3 DNA: TGCGCCAGCAGCTTGGATCCAGGCTCCTACGAGCAGTACTTC; CDR3 protein: CASSLDPGSYEQYF
D gene: TRBD1; V gene: TRBV7-6; clone size: -; J gene: TRBJ1-4; CDR3 DNA: TGTGCCAGCAGCTCAGTTTACAGGGGAACTAATGAAAAACTGTTTTTT; CDR3 protein: CASSSVYRGTNEKLFF
D gene: TRBD2; V gene: TRBV11-2; clone size: -; J gene: TRBJ2-7; CDR3 DNA: TGTGCCAGCAGCCCCCAGATAGCGGGAGATCGCGAGCAGTACTTC; CDR3 protein: CASSPQIAGDREQYF
D gene: -; V gene: TRBV2; clone size: -; J gene: TRBJ2-1; CDR3 DNA: TGTGCCAGCAGTGACGGTCAGGGGGGTAGCGATGAGCAGTTCTTC; CDR3 protein: CASSDGQGGSDEQFF
D gene: TRBD1; V gene: TRBV7-9; clone size: -; J gene: TRBJ1-4; CDR3 DNA: TGTGCCAGCAGTGACAGGGCTGCAACTAATGAAAAACTGTTTTTT; CDR3 protein: CASSDRAATNEKLFF
D gene: -; V gene: TRBV24-1; clone size: -; J gene: TRBJ2-7; CDR3 DNA: TGTGCCACCAGTGACACCTATACCTACGAGCAGTACTTC; CDR3 protein: CATSDTYTYEQYF
D gene: -; V gene: TRBV14; clone size: few; J gene: TRBJ1-5; CDR3 DNA: TGTGCCAGCAGCCAAGGGAGGGGTTCCAATCAGCCCCAGCATTTT; CDR3 protein: CASSQGRGSNQPQHF
D gene: TRBD2; V gene: TRBV27; clone size: -; J gene: TRBJ2-3; CDR3 DNA: TGTGCCAGCAGCCTCGCTGCGGGGGAAGATACGCAGTATTTT; CDR3 protein: CASSLAAGEDTQYF
D gene: -; V gene: TRBV29-1; clone size: once; J gene: TRBJ1-1; CDR3 DNA: TGCAGCGCGAGAAGACAGTCAATGAACACTGAAGCTTTCTTT; CDR3 protein: CSARRQSMNTEAFF
D gene: TRBD1; V gene: TRBV28; clone size: -; J gene: TRBJ2-3; CDR3 DNA: TGTGCCAGCAGTCCGCCGAGCCCGGGACAGGGGGCGACAGATACGCAGTATTTT; CDR3 protein: CASSPPSPGQGATDTQYF
D gene: TRBD1; V gene: TRBV11-3; clone size: -; J gene: TRBJ2-1; CDR3 DNA: TGTGCCAGCAGCCTCCGGACAGGGGTGTTGAGTGAGCAGTTCTTC; CDR3 protein: CASSLRTGVLSEQFF
D gene: TRBD2; V gene: TRBV5-5; clone size: -; J gene: TRBJ2-1; CDR3 DNA: TGTGCCAGCACCCTATCACTAGCGGGAAGTGAGAATGAGCAGTTCTTC; CDR3 protein: CASTLSLAGSENEQFF
D gene: -; V gene: TRBV7-9; clone size: -; J gene: TRBJ2-5; CDR3 DNA: TGTGCCAGCAGCCGCCAAGAGACCCAGTACTTC; CDR3 protein: CASSRQETQYF
D gene: TRBD1; V gene: TRBV7-9; clone size: -; J gene: TRBJ1-1; CDR3 DNA: TGTGCCAGCAGCTACCAACAGGGGGGGAACACTGAAGCTTTCTTT; CDR3 protein: CASSYQQGGNTEAFF
D gene: TRBD1; V gene: TRBV30; clone size: -; J gene: TRBJ1-6; CDR3 DNA: TGTGCCTACATACTACGACAGGGATATAATTCACCCCTCCACTTT; CDR3 protein: CAYILRQGYNSPLHF
D gene: -; V gene: TRBV12-3/TRBV12-4; clone size: -; J gene: TRBJ1-2; CDR3 DNA: TGTGCCAGCAGTTTATCACAGAACTATGGCTACACCTTC; CDR3 protein: CASSLSQNYGYTF
D gene: -; V gene: TRBV4-3; clone size: -; J gene: TRBJ1-5; CDR3 DNA: TGCGCCAGCAGCCAGGGTTGGAGGCAGCCCCAGCATTTT; CDR3 protein: CASSQGWRQPQHF
D gene: -; V gene: TRBV10-3; clone size: -; J gene: TRBJ2-3; CDR3 DNA: TGTGCCAGTTACAGTCATAGCACAGATACGCAGTATTTT; CDR3 protein: CASYSHSTDTQYF
D gene: TRBD1; V gene: TRBV5-4; clone size: -; J gene: TRBJ2-2; CDR3 DNA: TGTGCCAGCAGCTTACCGGGACAGGGGGCGCCGAACACCGGGGAGCTGTTTTTT; CDR3 protein: CASSLPGQGAPNTGELFF
D gene: -; V gene: TRBV5-1; clone size: -; J gene: TRBJ2-5; CDR3 DNA: TGCGCCAGCAGCTTATCTAGCGTTGAAGAGACCCAGTACTTC; CDR3 protein: CASSLSSVEETQYF
D gene: -; V gene: TRBV25-1; clone size: -; J gene: TRBJ2-3; CDR3 DNA: TGTGCCAGCAGTTTCACAGTCCCAGATACGCAGTATTTT; CDR3 protein: CASSFTVPDTQYF
D gene: TRBD1; V gene: TRBV6-5; clone size: -; J gene: TRBJ1-2; CDR3 DNA: TGTGCCAGCAGGCAGGGACAGGGGGGTGGCTACACCTTC; CDR3 protein: CASRQGQGGGYTF
D gene: TRBD1; V gene: TRBV14; clone size: -; J gene: TRBJ2-1; CDR3 DNA: TGTGCCAGCAGCCAAGATCGGCGGACAGGGTTTAATGAGCAGTTCTTC; CDR3 protein: CASSQDRRTGFNEQFF
D gene: TRBD1; V gene: TRBV27; clone size: -; J gene: TRBJ1-2; CDR3 DNA: TGTGCCAGCAGTCCCGGACAGGTTCCATCTAACTATGGCTACACCTTC; CDR3 protein: CASSPGQVPSNYGYTF
D gene: -; V gene: TRBV11-1; clone size: -; J gene: TRBJ2-7; CDR3 DNA: TGTGCCAGCAGCGCGGGACAGAACTACGAGCAGTACTTC; CDR3 protein: CASSAGQNYEQYF
D gene: -; V gene: TRBV2; clone size: -; J gene: TRBJ1-5; CDR3 DNA: TGTGCCAGCAGTGACTTCAATCAGCCCCAGCATTTT; CDR3 protein: CASSDFNQPQHF
D gene: -; V gene: TRBV10-3; clone size: -; J gene: TRBJ2-5; CDR3 DNA: TGTGCCATCAATGCGGGGGCGCAGCGGGAGACCCAGTACTTC; CDR3 protein: CAINAGAQRETQYF
D gene: -; V gene: TRBV7-2; clone size: -; J gene: TRBJ2-2; CDR3 DNA: TGTGCCAGCAGCCCCCCGGACTTTTTTAAGAACACCGGGGAGCTGTTTTTT; CDR3 protein: CASSPPDFFKNTGELFF
D gene: -; V gene: TRBV13; clone size: -; J gene: TRBJ2-3; CDR3 DNA: TGTGCCAGCGGGACTCTCACAGATACGCAGTATTTT; CDR3 protein: CASGTLTDTQYF
D gene: -; V gene: TRBV2; clone size: -; J gene: TRBJ2-7; CDR3 DNA: TGTGCCAGCAGGGGGCAGTTGGGCCAGGAAGGTCAGTACTTC; CDR3 protein: CASRGQLGQEGQYF
D gene: -; V gene: TRBV4-2; clone size: few; J gene: TRBJ1-1; CDR3 DNA: TGTGCCAGCAGCCAAGCGGTAGCGGGCACTGAAGCTTTCTTT; CDR3 protein: CASSQAVAGTEAFF
D gene: TRBD1; V gene: TRBV18; clone size: -; J gene: TRBJ1-1; CDR3 DNA: TGTGCCAGCTCACGAGACAGGGGCCTAAACACTGAAGCTTTCTTT; CDR3 protein: CASSRDRGLNTEAFF
D gene: -; V gene: TRBV6-5; clone size: -; J gene: TRBJ1-4; CDR3 DNA: TGTGCCAGCAGTTACGCCGGACAGTATAGCCTAGAAAAACTGTTTTTT; CDR3 protein: CASSYAGQYSLEKLFF
D gene: TRBD2; V gene: TRBV2; clone size: -; J gene: TRBJ2-7; CDR3 DNA: TGTGCCAGCAGTGAAGCCGGGACTAGCGATTACGAGCAGTACTTC; CDR3 protein: CASSEAGTSDYEQYF
D gene: -; V gene: TRBV7-9; clone size: -; J gene: TRBJ2-1; CDR3 DNA: TGTGCCAGCAGCTTAGTTATCCTCGGGGATGAGCAGTTCTTC; CDR3 protein: CASSLVILGDEQFF
D gene: -; V gene: TRBV5-1; clone size: -; J gene: TRBJ2-7; CDR3 DNA: TGCGCCAGCAGCTTGCAACCAGGGGCGGACGAGCAGTACTTC; CDR3 protein: CASSLQPGADEQYF
D gene: TRBD2; V gene: TRBV25-1; clone size: -; J gene: TRBJ2-5; CDR3 DNA: TGTGCCAGCAGTGATCCCGGGGGGGAGACCCAGTACTTC; CDR3 protein: CASSDPGGETQYF
D gene: TRBD2; V gene: TRBV15; clone size: -; J gene: TRBJ2-1; CDR3 DNA: TGTGCCACCAGCAGAGCGGGGACTAGCGGGGGCCTTGAGCAGTTCTTC; CDR3 protein: CATSRAGTSGGLEQFF
D gene: TRBD2; V gene: TRBV7-2; clone size: -; J gene: TRBJ2-5; CDR3 DNA: TGTGCCAGCAGCCCCCGGACTAGCGGGGTTCAAGAGACCCAGTACTTC; CDR3 protein: CASSPRTSGVQETQYF
D gene: -; V gene: TRBV3-1/TRBV3-2; clone size: -; J gene: TRBJ1-1; CDR3 DNA: TGTGCCAGCAGCCAAGTCAGGGCCCTAGGGTTGCCGAACACTGAAGCTTTCTTT; CDR3 protein: CASSQVRALGLPNTEAFF
D gene: TRBD1; V gene: TRBV29-1; clone size: -; J gene: TRBJ2-7; CDR3 DNA: TGCAGCGTTGACGGGACAGGCTACGAGCAGTACTTC; CDR3 protein: CSVDGTGYEQYF